The next 25 T cell receptor beta chains were all read from a single sample in a study of shared clonotypes between healthy human individuals. Libraries were prepared by immunoSEQ multiplex PCR; TCRdb keeps only in-frame clonotypes and omits some of them. The sample carries under 2,500,000 clones, about 94% recorded once. Sequenced input: naive CD4+ T cells sorted from blood. Subset denoted: CD45RA+ positively selected. These receptors were taken from a man aged 18 to 30 in good health.

The V gene is TRBV7-9, the J gene TRBJ2-1; tentatively, D is TRBD1 or TRBD2 (5 bases each). The V end lost 1 base, the J end lost 12 bases, and 13 bases lay between the germline ends. The CDR3 covers 13 residues. Germline V gene data show CDR1 as SEHNR and CDR2 as FQNEAQ (reference sequence). The CDR3 spells CASSLGTLGVQFF. CDR3 DNA sequence: TGTGCCAGCAGCTTAGGGACACTCGGGGTGCAGTTCTTC.

This sequence joins TRBV5-6 and TRBJ1-2; tentative D call: TRBD1 (5 bases). The germline gives CDR1 SGHDT, CDR2 YYEEEE. V was trimmed by 1 base and J by 7 bases, leaving 14 bases between them. CDR3 size: 14 residues. The chain's CDR3 is CASSLSITGGGYTF. DNA of the CDR3: TGTGCCAGCAGCTTGTCTATCACGGGGGGTGGCTACACCTTC.

J is TRBJ2-3 and V is TRBV30; 7 nucleotides line up with TRBD1. Germline CDR1 reads GTSNPN; CDR2 reads SVGIG (reference sequence). The CDR3 is 14 residues long. V was clipped by 2 bases and J by 6 bases; unmatched bases: 8. This CDR3 reads CAWSSTGRGDTQYF. The CDR3 nucleotides are TGTGCCTGGAGTTCAACGGGCAGGGGGGATACGCAGTATTTT.

The count of this clone is one. The V call is TRBV19, the J call TRBJ1-2; TRBD1 is a possible D gene (5 bases). This CDR3 is built from 16 residues. CDR1 and CDR2 (germline): LNHDA, SQIVND (reference sequence). V gave up 3 bases and J gave up 8 bases, with 22 bases separating them. The CDR3 loop is CASSMRVWDSEGGYTF. The CDR3 nucleotides are TGTGCCAGTAGTATGAGGGTTTGGGACTCAGAGGGAGGCTACACCTTC.

V is TRBV27 and J is TRBJ2-3; TRBD2 agrees at 14 bases. With V trimmed by 5 bases and J by 2 bases, 6 bases remained unmatched. CDR1 is MNHEY and CDR2 is SMNVEV in the germline V gene (reference sequence). The CDR3 covers 17 residues. For the CDR3, the DNA is TGTGCCAGCAGTCACGGGACTAGCGGGGGTTCCACAGATACGCAGTATTTT. Encoded protein: CASSHGTSGGSTDTQYF.

The chain uses TRBV19 and TRBJ2-7; 8 positions match TRBD1. V was pared by 3 bases and J by 2 bases, with 6 bases of the junction left unmatched. CDR1 is LNHDA, CDR2 SQIVND, per germline (reference sequence). This CDR3 comprises 15 residues. The CDR3 coding sequence is TGTGCCAGTAGTATGGGGGACAGGTTGGCCTACGAGCAGTACTTC. This translates into CASSMGDRLAYEQYF.

The V and J genes are TRBV7-2 and TRBJ2-1; tentative D call: TRBD2 (5 bases). This CDR3 contains 13 residues. V lost 5 bases and J lost 5, with 10 bases in between. Germline V gene lookup returns CDR1 SGHTA and CDR2 FQGNSA. Here the CDR3 reads CASSRIGDNEQFF. The CDR3 DNA sequence: TGTGCCAGCAGCCGTATCGGGGACAATGAGCAGTTCTTC.

This chain uses TRBV7-8 with TRBJ2-5, with TRBD2 identical over 7 bases. The CDR3 loop spans 13 amino acids. With V trimmed by 4 bases and J by 7 bases, 6 bases remained unmatched. The germline CDR1 and CDR2 sequences are SGHVS and FQNEAQ. CDR3 protein: CASSYGTTGTQYF. The CDR3 DNA is TGTGCCAGCAGCTATGGGACTACCGGGACCCAGTACTTC.

V is TRBV5-4 and J is TRBJ2-5, with 9 bases aligning to TRBD1. This CDR3 is 14 amino acids long. Germline V lookup: CDR1 SGHNT, CDR2 YYREEE (reference sequence). V lost 3 bases, J lost 0 bases, and 0 bases stayed unmatched. CDR3 DNA sequence: TGTGCCAGCAGCTGGACAGGGGACCAAGAGACCCAGTACTTC. Encoded protein: CASSWTGDQETQYF.

The V call is TRBV7-6, the J call TRBJ2-5; D unclear. Looked up from germline, CDR1 is SGHVS and CDR2 is FNYEAQ. The CDR3 loop spans 13 amino acids. Trimming shortened V by 5 bases and J by 4 bases, and 11 bases separated the two germline ends. The CDR3 sequence: CASSRVGGETQYF. As DNA, the CDR3 is TGTGCCAGCAGCCGAGTGGGTGGAGAGACCCAGTACTTC.

This chain links TRBV7-2 with TRBJ2-7; D is perhaps TRBD1 (6 bases). CDR1 and CDR2 from the germline V gene are SGHTA and FQGNSA. CDR3 size: 15 residues. V was shortened by 1 base and J by 4 bases, with 14 bases between the two germline ends. CDR3 amino acids: CASSLDGTLAYEQYF. The CDR3 DNA reads as TGTGCCAGCAGCTTAGACGGGACACTTGCTTACGAGCAGTACTTC.

This sequence joins TRBV21-1 and TRBJ2-7. TRBV21-1 is a documented pseudogene. The CDR3 consists of 16 residues. CDR3 protein: CASSKGKVVQNYEQYF. The CDR3, as DNA: TGTGCCAGCAGCAAAGGGAAGGTAGTTCAAAACTACGAGCAGTACTTC.

V is TRBV11-2 and J is TRBJ2-3; D remains unclear. Per the germline V gene, CDR1 is SGHAT and CDR2 is FQNNGV. The germline V and J ends were trimmed by 5 bases and 6 bases, with 9 bases remaining between them. This CDR3 has 12 amino acids. CDR3 in DNA: TGTGCCAGCAGCCCCCCCTGGGATACGCAGTATTTT. Translating gives CASSPPWDTQYF.

To note about this clone: Other DNA sequences of this sample code for an identical CDR3. V is TRBV10-3 and J is TRBJ2-3; tentative D call: TRBD1 (6 bases). Germline-derived CDR1 and CDR2 are ENHRY and SYGVKD. Trimming took 4 bases from V and 0 from J, leaving 8 bases between them. The CDR3 runs 14 residues. The CDR3 is CAISATGSTDTQYF. Here the CDR3 DNA reads TGTGCCATCAGTGCGACAGGTAGCACAGATACGCAGTATTTT.

The chain recombines TRBV10-3 with TRBJ2-5; D is unresolved. Trimming left V 5 bases short and J 0 bases short, with 1 base between. The CDR3 consists of 11 residues. Germline values: CDR1 ENHRY, CDR2 SYGVKD. The CDR3 DNA reads as TGTGCCATCAGTTACCAAGAGACCCAGTACTTC. Translating it yields CAISYQETQYF.

The chain carries TRBV13 and TRBJ2-1, with D perhaps assigned TRBD1 or TRBD2 (5 bases each). CDR1 and CDR2 (germline): PRHDT, FYEKMQ (reference sequence). V shed 7 bases and J shed 7 bases, with 14 bases lying between them. The CDR3 contains 13 residues. CDR3 coding DNA: TGTGCCAGCAAGGGGACGGCGCGGAATGAGCAGTTCTTC. It is translated as CASKGTARNEQFF.

The V call is TRBV5-4, the J call TRBJ2-3; a weak D match, TRBD2 (5 bases). From germline, CDR1 is SGHNT and CDR2 YYREEE (reference sequence). CDR3 length: 14 residues. V lost 1 base and J lost 4, with 10 bases in between. This CDR3 is CASSLRGSSDTQYF. The DNA for the CDR3 is TGTGCCAGCAGCTTGCGGGGATCTTCAGATACGCAGTATTTT.

The chain employs TRBV18 and TRBJ1-4; 11 bases are shared with TRBD1. The CDR3 sequence is 16 residues long. Trimming cost V 6 bases and J 4 bases; bases outside gene matches: 7. Germline V gene lookup returns CDR1 KGHSH and CDR2 LQKENI. The DNA of the CDR3 is TGTGCCAGCTCCCGGACAGGGGGCCGTGGTAATGAAAAACTGTTTTTT. Amino acid sequence: CASSRTGGRGNEKLFF.

About this clone itself: At one end the junction does not follow the germline gene, possibly because of a read error. The chain uses TRBV20-1 and TRBJ2-3; the match to TRBD2 covers 9 bases. CDR3 length: 11 residues. Germline V CDR1 and CDR2: DFQATT, SNEGSKA (reference sequence). Here the CDR3 reads CSAGGSGGNDF. CDR3 nucleotide sequence: TGCAGTGCTGGCGGGAGCGGGGGGAATGATTTT.

Comment on this clone: Other DNA sequences within the sample encode an identical CDR3. The chain recombines TRBV29-1 with TRBJ1-1; possible D gene TRBD1, 5 bases. Trimming took 6 bases from V and 5 from J, leaving 13 bases between them. The CDR3 extends over 12 amino acids. Per germline, CDR1 SQVTM and CDR2 ANQGSEA. This CDR3 is CSVAHGGTEAFF. CDR3 nucleotides: TGCAGCGTGGCCCATGGGGGGACTGAAGCTTTCTTT.

This chain links TRBV7-2 with TRBJ1-2; 7 bases map to TRBD1. CDR1 and CDR2 (germline): SGHTA, FQGNSA. The CDR3 sequence is 15 residues long. With 2 bases clipped from V and 6 bases from J, the junction kept 9 bases outside the gene matches. The CDR3 DNA sequence: TGTGCCAGCAGCTTATTTCAGGGGGGAATAGATGGCTACACCTTC. As protein: CASSLFQGGIDGYTF.

Only one count was recorded for this clone. V gene TRBV5-4 combines with J gene TRBJ1-3; D not resolved. The V gene lost 3 bases and the J gene lost 0 bases, with 10 bases spanning the gap. Germline V gene lookup returns CDR1 SGHNT and CDR2 YYREEE (reference sequence). The CDR3 is made up of 15 amino acids. The CDR3 coding sequence is TGTGCCAGCAGCTCTTACAAAAACTCTGGAAACACCATATATTTT. Protein sequence: CASSSYKNSGNTIYF. Complete variable domain (other parts from reference TRBV5-4 and TRBJ1-3): ETGVTQSPTHLIKTRGQQVTLRCSSQSGHNTVSWYQQALGQGPQFIFQYYREEENGRGNFPPRFSGLQFPNYSSELNVNALELDDSALYLCASSSYKNSGNTIYFGEGSWLTVV.

V is TRBV13 and J is TRBJ1-1; D not certain. CDR1 PRHDT and CDR2 FYEKMQ come from the germline V gene (reference sequence). V was shortened by 3 bases and J by 6 bases, with 5 bases between the two germline ends. This CDR3 is built from 11 residues. CDR3 protein: CASSFSSEAFF. For the CDR3, the DNA is TGTGCCAGCAGCTTTAGCTCTGAAGCTTTCTTT. The variable domain in full, completed from reference TRBV13 and TRBJ1-1, reads AAGVIQSPRHLIKEKRETATLKCYPIPRHDTVYWYQQGPGQDPQFLISFYEKMQSDKGSIPDRFSAQQFSDYHSELNMSSLELGDSALYFCASSFSSEAFFGQGTRLTVV.

The rearrangement links TRBV7-8 to TRBJ1-1; D gene ambiguous. The length of the CDR3 is 17 residues. Germline loops: CDR1 SGHVS, CDR2 FQNEAQ. Between the trimmed V and J ends, which lost 5 bases and 0 bases, there was a span of 19 bases. The CDR3 loop is CASSPSRAENMNTEAFF. Here the CDR3 DNA reads TGTGCCAGCAGCCCGTCTAGGGCAGAAAACATGAACACTGAAGCTTTCTTT.

The chain joins TRBV29-1 to TRBJ2-1, with 8 bases identical to TRBD2. This CDR3 is 13 amino acids long. V lost 7 bases to trimming and J lost 3 bases; unmatched junction nucleotides: 5. The germline V gene encodes CDR1 SQVTM and CDR2 ANQGSEA. The CDR3 here is CSGTSGNYNEQFF. The CDR3 DNA follows: TGCAGCGGCACTAGCGGCAACTACAATGAGCAGTTCTTC.